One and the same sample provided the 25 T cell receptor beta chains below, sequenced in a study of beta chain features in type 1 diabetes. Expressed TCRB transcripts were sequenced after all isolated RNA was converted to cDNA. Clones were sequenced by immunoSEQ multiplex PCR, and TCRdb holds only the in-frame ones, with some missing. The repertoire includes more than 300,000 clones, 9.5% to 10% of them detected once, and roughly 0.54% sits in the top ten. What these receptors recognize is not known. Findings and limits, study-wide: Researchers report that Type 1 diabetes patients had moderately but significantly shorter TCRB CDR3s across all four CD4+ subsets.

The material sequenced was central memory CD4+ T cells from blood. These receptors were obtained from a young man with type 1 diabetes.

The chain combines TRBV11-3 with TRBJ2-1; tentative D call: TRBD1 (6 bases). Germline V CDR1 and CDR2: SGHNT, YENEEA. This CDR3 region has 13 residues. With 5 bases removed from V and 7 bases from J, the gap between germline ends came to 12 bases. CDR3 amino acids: CASSPGQPNEQFF. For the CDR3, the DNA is TGTGCCAGCAGCCCTGGACAGCCGAATGAGCAGTTCTTC.

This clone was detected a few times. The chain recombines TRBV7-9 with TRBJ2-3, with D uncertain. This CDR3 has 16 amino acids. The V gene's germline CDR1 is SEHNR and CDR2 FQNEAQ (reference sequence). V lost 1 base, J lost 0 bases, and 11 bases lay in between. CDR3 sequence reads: CASSLERSSSTDTQYF. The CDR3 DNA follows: TGTGCCAGCAGCTTAGAACGCAGTTCTAGCACAGATACGCAGTATTTT.

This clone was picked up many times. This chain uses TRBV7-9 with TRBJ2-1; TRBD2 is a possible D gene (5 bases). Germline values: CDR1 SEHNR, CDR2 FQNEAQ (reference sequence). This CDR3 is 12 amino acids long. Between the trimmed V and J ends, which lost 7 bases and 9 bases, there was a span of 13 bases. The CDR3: CASTGTGFEQFF. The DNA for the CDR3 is TGTGCCAGCACCGGCACGGGGTTTGAGCAGTTCTTC.

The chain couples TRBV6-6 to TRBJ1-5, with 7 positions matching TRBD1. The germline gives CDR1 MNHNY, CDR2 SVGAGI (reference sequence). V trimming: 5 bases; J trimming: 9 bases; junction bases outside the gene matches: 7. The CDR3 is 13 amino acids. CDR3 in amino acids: CASSNRDRSPQHF. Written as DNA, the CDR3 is TGTGCCAGCAGTAACCGGGACAGATCGCCCCAGCATTTT.

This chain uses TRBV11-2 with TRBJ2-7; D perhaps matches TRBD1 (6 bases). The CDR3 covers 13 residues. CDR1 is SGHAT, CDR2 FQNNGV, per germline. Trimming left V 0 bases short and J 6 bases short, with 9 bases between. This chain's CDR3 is CASSLEQGVEQYF. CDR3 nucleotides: TGTGCCAGCAGCTTAGAACAGGGCGTCGAGCAGTACTTC.

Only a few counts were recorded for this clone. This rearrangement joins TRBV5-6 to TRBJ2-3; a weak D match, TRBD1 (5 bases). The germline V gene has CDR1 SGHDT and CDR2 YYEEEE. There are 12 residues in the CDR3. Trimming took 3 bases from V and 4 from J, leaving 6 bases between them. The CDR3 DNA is TGTGCCAGCAGCTCAGGGCCAGATACGCAGTATTTT. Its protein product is CASSSGPDTQYF. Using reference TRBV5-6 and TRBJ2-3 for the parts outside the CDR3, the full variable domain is DAGVTQSPTHLIKTRGQQVTLRCSPKSGHDTVSWYQQALGQGPQFIFQYYEEEERQRGNFPDRFSGHQFPNYSSELNVNALLLGDSALYLCASSSGPDTQYFGPGTRLTVL.

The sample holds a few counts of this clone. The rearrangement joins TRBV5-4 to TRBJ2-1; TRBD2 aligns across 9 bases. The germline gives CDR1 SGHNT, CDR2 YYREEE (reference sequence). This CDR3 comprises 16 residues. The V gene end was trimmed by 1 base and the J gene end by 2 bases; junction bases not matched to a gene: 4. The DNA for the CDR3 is TGTGCCAGCAGCTTGTATGCGGGAGGGGCCTACAATGAGCAGTTCTTC. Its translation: CASSLYAGGAYNEQFF. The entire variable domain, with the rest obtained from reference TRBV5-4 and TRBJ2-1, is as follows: ETGVTQSPTHLIKTRGQQVTLRCSSQSGHNTVSWYQQALGQGPQFIFQYYREEENGRGNFPPRFSGLQFPNYSSELNVNALELDDSALYLCASSLYAGGAYNEQFFGPGTRLTVL.

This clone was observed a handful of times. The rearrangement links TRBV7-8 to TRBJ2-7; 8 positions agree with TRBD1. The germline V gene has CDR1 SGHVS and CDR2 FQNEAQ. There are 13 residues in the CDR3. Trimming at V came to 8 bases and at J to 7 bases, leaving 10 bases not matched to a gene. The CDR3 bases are TGTGCCAGCCGAAAGCAGGGGGCTCGAGAGCAGTACTTC. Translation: CASRKQGAREQYF.

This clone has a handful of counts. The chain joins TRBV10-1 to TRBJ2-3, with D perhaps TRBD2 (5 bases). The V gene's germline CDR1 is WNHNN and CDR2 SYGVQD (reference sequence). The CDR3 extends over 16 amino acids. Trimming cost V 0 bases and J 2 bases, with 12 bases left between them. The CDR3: CASSESTPGSTDTQYF. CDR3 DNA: TGCGCCAGCAGTGAGTCGACTCCGGGATCCACAGATACGCAGTATTTT.

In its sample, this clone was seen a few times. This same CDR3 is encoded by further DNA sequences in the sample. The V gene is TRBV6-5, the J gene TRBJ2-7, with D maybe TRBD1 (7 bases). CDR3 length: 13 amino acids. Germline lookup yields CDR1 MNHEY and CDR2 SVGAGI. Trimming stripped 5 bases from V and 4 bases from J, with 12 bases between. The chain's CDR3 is CASSRGDSYEQYF. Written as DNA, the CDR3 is TGTGCCAGCAGTCGCGGGGACAGTTACGAGCAGTACTTC.

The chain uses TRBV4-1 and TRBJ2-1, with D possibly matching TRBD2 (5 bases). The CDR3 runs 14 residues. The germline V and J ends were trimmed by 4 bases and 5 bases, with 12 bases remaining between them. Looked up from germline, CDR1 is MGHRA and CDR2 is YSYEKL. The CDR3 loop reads CASSPPVGDNEQFF. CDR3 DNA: TGCGCCAGCAGCCCCCCCGTCGGGGACAATGAGCAGTTCTTC.

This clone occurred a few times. DNA of the CDR3: TGCGCCAGCAGCTCCTCTGGACAGGGAGACACTGAAGCTTTCTTT. Protein product: CASSSSGQGDTEAFF. The chain joins TRBV5-1 to TRBJ1-1; 8 bases align to TRBD1. V dropped 3 bases and J dropped 3; count of bases not matched to a gene: 7. Germline-derived CDR1 and CDR2 are SGHRS and YFSETQ. The CDR3 spans 15 residues.

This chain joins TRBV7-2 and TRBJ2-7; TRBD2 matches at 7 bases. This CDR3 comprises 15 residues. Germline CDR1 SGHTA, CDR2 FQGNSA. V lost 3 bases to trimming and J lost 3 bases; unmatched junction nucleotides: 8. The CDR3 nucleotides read TGTGCCAGCAGCTTTCCGGGCGGGAGTGGCTACGAGCAGTACTTC. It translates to CASSFPGGSGYEQYF.

DNA for the CDR3: TGTGCCAGCAGTTACGGGGACAGGGCAACCGGTCAGCCCCAGCATTTT. It encodes CASSYGDRATGQPQHF. The rearrangement links TRBV6-6 to TRBJ1-5, with 9 bases aligning to TRBD1. With V trimmed by 2 bases and J by 6 bases, 8 bases remained unmatched. CDR1 is MNHNY and CDR2 is SVGAGI in the germline V gene (reference sequence). The CDR3 consists of 16 residues.

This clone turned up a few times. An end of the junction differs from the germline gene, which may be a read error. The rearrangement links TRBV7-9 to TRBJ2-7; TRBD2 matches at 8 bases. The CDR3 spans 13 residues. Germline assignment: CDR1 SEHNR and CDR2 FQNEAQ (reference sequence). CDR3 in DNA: TGTGCCGGAAAGCGGACTAGCTCCAACGAGCAGTACTTC. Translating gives CAGKRTSSNEQYF.

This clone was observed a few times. This CDR3 is CASSPSGTSGRRTQYF. In DNA form, the CDR3 reads TGTGCCAGCAGCCCATCTGGGACTAGCGGGAGGCGGACCCAGTACTTC. This chain connects TRBV7-2 to TRBJ2-5, with 15 positions matching TRBD2. The CDR3 covers 16 residues. Germline CDR1 reads SGHTA; CDR2 reads FQGNSA. V was pared by 5 bases and J by 7 bases, with 8 bases of the junction left unmatched.

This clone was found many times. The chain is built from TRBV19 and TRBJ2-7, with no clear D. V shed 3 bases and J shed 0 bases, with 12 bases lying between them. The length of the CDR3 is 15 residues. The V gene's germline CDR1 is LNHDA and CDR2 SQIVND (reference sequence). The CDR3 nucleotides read TGTGCCAGTAGTATTAGGACCCGTCTCTCCTACGAGCAGTACTTC. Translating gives CASSIRTRLSYEQYF. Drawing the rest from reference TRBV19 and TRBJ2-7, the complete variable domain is DGGITQSPKYLFRKEGQNVTLSCEQNLNHDAMYWYRQDPGQGLRLIYYSQIVNDFQKGDIAEGYSVSREKKESFPLTVTSAQKNPTAFYLCASSIRTRLSYEQYFGPGTRLTVT.

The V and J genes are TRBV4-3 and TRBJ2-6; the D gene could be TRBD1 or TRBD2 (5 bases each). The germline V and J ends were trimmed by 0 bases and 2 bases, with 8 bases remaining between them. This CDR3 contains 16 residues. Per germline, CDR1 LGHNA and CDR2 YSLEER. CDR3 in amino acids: CASSQEGTAGANVLTF. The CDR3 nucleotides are TGCGCCAGCAGCCAAGAAGGGACGGCTGGGGCCAACGTCCTGACTTTC.

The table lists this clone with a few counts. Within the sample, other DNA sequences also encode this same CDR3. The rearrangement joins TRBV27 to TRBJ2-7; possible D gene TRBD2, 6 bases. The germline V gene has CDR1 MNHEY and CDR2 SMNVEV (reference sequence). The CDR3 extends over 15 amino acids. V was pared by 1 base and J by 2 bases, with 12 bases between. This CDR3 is CASSLYGSGTYEQYF. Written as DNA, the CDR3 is TGTGCCAGCAGTTTATACGGGAGCGGCACCTACGAGCAGTACTTC.

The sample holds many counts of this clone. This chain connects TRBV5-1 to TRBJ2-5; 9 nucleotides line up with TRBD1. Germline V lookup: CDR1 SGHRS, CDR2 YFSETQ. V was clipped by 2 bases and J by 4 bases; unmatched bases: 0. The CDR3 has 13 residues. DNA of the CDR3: TGCGCCAGCAGCTTACAGGGGGCAGAGACCCAGTACTTC. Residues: CASSLQGAETQYF.

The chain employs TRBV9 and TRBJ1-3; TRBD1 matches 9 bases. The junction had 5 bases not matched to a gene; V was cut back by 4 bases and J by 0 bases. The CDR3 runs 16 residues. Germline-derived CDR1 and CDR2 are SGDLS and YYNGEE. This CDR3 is CASSYGQGTSGNTIYF. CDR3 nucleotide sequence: TGTGCCAGCAGCTACGGACAGGGGACCTCTGGAAACACCATATATTTT.

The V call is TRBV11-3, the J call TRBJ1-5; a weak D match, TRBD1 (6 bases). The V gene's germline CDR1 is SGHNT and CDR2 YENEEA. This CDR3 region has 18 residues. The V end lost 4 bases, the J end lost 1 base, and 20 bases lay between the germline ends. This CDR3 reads CASSSLPGHRLSNQPQHF. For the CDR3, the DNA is TGTGCCAGCAGCTCGTTACCGGGACATCGGCTAAGCAATCAGCCCCAGCATTTT.

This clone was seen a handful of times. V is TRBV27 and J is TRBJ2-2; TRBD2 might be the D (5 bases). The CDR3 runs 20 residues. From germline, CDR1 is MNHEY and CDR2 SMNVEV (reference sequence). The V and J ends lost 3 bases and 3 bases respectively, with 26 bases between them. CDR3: CASSFISPSRGQTYTGELFF. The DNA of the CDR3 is TGTGCCAGCAGTTTTATTTCCCCAAGTCGAGGGCAAACATACACCGGGGAGCTGTTTTTT.

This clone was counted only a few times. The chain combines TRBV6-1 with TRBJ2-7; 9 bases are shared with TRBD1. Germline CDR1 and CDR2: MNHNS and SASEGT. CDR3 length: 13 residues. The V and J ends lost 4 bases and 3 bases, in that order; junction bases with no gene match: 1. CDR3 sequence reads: CASSGTGVYEQYF. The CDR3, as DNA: TGTGCCAGCAGTGGGACAGGGGTCTACGAGCAGTACTTC.

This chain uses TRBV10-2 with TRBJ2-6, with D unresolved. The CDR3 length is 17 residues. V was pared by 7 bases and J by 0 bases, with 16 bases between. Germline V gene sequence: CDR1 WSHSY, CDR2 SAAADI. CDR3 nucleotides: TGCGCCAGCACCCCCGGAAGGATTAGCTCTGGGGCCAACGTCCTGACTTTC. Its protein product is CASTPGRISSGANVLTF.